Listed below are T cell receptor beta chains from one sample, sequenced in a study of blood T cell repertoires in COVID-19. Measured with immunoSEQ multiplex PCR; TCRdb has only the in-frame clones, and not every one. In the table there are hundreds of thousands of clones, around 90% of which are singletons. Sequencing was performed on peripheral blood. These receptors were taken from a woman between 50 and 59 years old with COVID-19, enrolled during active disease. Both conserved end residues are part of each CDR3. D genes are given only for firm matches. Expanded clones get a size class; other rows say once, few or many, or leave the size out.

size	V	D	J	DNA	CDR3
NA	TRBV11-1	TRBD2	TRBJ2-2	TGTGCCAGCAGCTTAGCCGGACTAGCGGGGCTAAACACCGGGGAGCTGTTTTTT	CASSLAGLAGLNTGELFF
NA	TRBV6-4	NA	TRBJ1-1	TGTGCCAGCAGCCCGTTATTAGACCTTACTGGACTCACTGAAGCTTTCTTT	CASSPLLDLTGLTEAFF
once	TRBV9	NA	TRBJ2-1	TGTGCCAGCAGCGTAGTGCAGCAGGGGGGCATCGGTGAGCAGTTCTTC	CASSVVQQGGIGEQFF
NA	TRBV27	NA	TRBJ2-4	TGTGCCAGCAGTCCTAAGGGAGCGGAGGACATTCAGTACTTC	CASSPKGAEDIQYF
few	TRBV30	NA	TRBJ1-1	TGTGCCTGGAGTACCTTACAGACTACCGAAGCTTTCTTT	CAWSTLQTTEAFF
NA	TRBV5-1	NA	TRBJ2-3	TGCGCCAGCAGCGGAAGCGCCGATACGCAGTATTTT	CASSGSADTQYF
NA	TRBV20-1	NA	TRBJ1-3	TGCAGTGCTCCCACCTCGGACACCATATATTTT	CSAPTSDTIYF
NA	TRBV5-1	NA	TRBJ1-5	TGCGCCAGCAGCTTTTCGACAGATCAGCCCCAGCATTTT	CASSFSTDQPQHF
NA	TRBV4-1	NA	TRBJ1-5	TGCGCCAGCAGCCAAGTGGGGGGGATCAATCAGCCCCAGCATTTT	CASSQVGGINQPQHF
once	TRBV6-5	NA	TRBJ2-7	TGTGCCAGCAGTTCTCAGGGTCCCCACGAGCAGTACTTC	CASSSQGPHEQYF
NA	TRBV9	NA	TRBJ2-3	TGTGCCAGCAGCGTAGGGGCCGGCACAGATACGCAGTATTTT	CASSVGAGTDTQYF
NA	TRBV5-1	NA	TRBJ2-2	TGCGCCAGCAGCTTCCCCCCGGGCGGGGAGCTGTTTTTT	CASSFPPGGELFF
NA	TRBV7-9	TRBD1	TRBJ2-2	TGTGCCACCGAGGACAGGGAGGAAGTGAACACCGGGGAGCTGTTTTTT	CATEDREEVNTGELFF
NA	TRBV12-5	NA	TRBJ2-1	TGTGCTAGTGGTCCGTACGACAGGGCGGAGGGCAATGAGCAGTTCTTC	CASGPYDRAEGNEQFF
NA	TRBV11-2	TRBD2	TRBJ2-1	TGTGCCAGCAGAAAAAAAGGGACTAGCGGGGGGCCTGGGAATGAGCAGTTCTTC	CASRKKGTSGGPGNEQFF
NA	TRBV9	TRBD1	TRBJ2-7	TGTGCCAGCAGCGCCGGGACAGCACTCTACGAGCAGTACTTC	CASSAGTALYEQYF
NA	TRBV19	NA	TRBJ1-4	TGTGCCAGTAGTTTGACAGCTGCAACTAATGAAAAACTGTTTTTT	CASSLTAATNEKLFF
NA	TRBV11-2	TRBD2	TRBJ2-3	TGTGCCAGCAGCTTAGTGCCTAGCGGGGGGGGAGATACGCAGTATTTT	CASSLVPSGGGDTQYF
NA	TRBV7-2	TRBD1	TRBJ2-2	TGTGCCAGCAGCCCTACAGGGGACACCGGGGAGCTGTTTTTT	CASSPTGDTGELFF
NA	TRBV9	NA	TRBJ1-1	TGTGCCAGCAGAGGGCAGGGCGGGAGTGGTGAAGCTTTCTTT	CASRGQGGSGEAFF
once	TRBV14	NA	TRBJ1-4	TGTGCCAGCAGCCAGGAGGAAAAACTGTTTTTT	CASSQEEKLFF
NA	TRBV14	NA	TRBJ2-2	TGTGCCAGCAGCCAAGAGAGAGCAGGACTTGGGGACACCGGGGAGCTGTTTTTT	CASSQERAGLGDTGELFF
once	TRBV19	NA	TRBJ1-5	TGTGCCAGTAGTATAGGCGCAGGCGAAGCGCCCCAGCATTTT	CASSIGAGEAPQHF
NA	TRBV2	TRBD2	TRBJ2-3	TGTGCCAGCAGTGATGGGAGGCGGGGGGCCACCACAGATACGCAGTATTTT	CASSDGRRGATTDTQYF
NA	TRBV6-6	TRBD2	TRBJ2-1	TGTGCCAGCAGTCTGACTAGCGGGGGGCGCTCCTACAATGAGCAGTTCTTC	CASSLTSGGRSYNEQFF
NA	TRBV9	NA	TRBJ2-7	TGTGCCAGCAGCGTATCTCCAGGGTACACCTACGAGCAGTACTTC	CASSVSPGYTYEQYF
few	TRBV15	TRBD1	TRBJ1-1	TGTGCCACCAGCAGAGCTGACAGGGCTTGGAACACTGAAGCTTTCTTT	CATSRADRAWNTEAFF
once	TRBV11-2	TRBD2	TRBJ2-5	TGTGCCAGCAGCTTGTTGCGGGGGGGCTGGGAGACCCAGTACTTC	CASSLLRGGWETQYF
NA	TRBV19	NA	TRBJ1-5	TGTGCCAGTAGTAGAACTCTCCAGGGGTATCAGCCCCAGCATTTT	CASSRTLQGYQPQHF
NA	TRBV14	TRBD1	TRBJ1-4	TGTGCCAGCAGCCGAATCACAGGGGTTAGGGGTGAAAAACTGTTTTTT	CASSRITGVRGEKLFF
NA	TRBV25-1	TRBD1	TRBJ2-2	TGTGCCAGCAGTGAATACGCCGGGACAGGGGCAAACACCGGGGAGCTGTTTTTT	CASSEYAGTGANTGELFF
NA	TRBV24-1	TRBD1	TRBJ2-7	TGTGCCACCAGTGATGTACAGGGGAACGAGCAGTACTTC	CATSDVQGNEQYF
NA	TRBV5-6	NA	TRBJ1-2	TGTGCCAGCCTGGATAGCGGGGGCATCTTCCCACCCCCTAACTATGGCTACACCTTC	CASLDSGGIFPPPNYGYTF
NA	TRBV6-5	NA	TRBJ2-2	TGTGCCAGCAGCCCCCAGAACACCGGGGAGCTGTTTTTT	CASSPQNTGELFF
NA	TRBV20-1	TRBD1	TRBJ2-4	TGCAGTGCTACTGACCGGGACAGGGGGGGAAACATTCAGTACTTC	CSATDRDRGGNIQYF
NA	TRBV3-1/TRBV3-2	NA	TRBJ1-2	TGTGCCAGCAGCCAAGAGTCGACAGCCGAGTATGGCTACACCTTC	CASSQESTAEYGYTF
NA	TRBV21-1	NA	TRBJ2-7	TGTGCCAGCAGCAAACGGGACAGGGTAACGAACGAGCAGTACTTC	CASSKRDRVTNEQYF
few	TRBV13	TRBD1	TRBJ1-2	TGTGCCAGCAGCCCACGTCGACAGGGATTCTATGGCTACACCTTC	CASSPRRQGFYGYTF
NA	TRBV6-1	TRBD1	TRBJ2-1	TGTGCCAGCAGTGAAGAATCCGGGACAGTTGGGCTACTCAATGAGCAGTTCTTC	CASSEESGTVGLLNEQFF
NA	TRBV6-6	NA	TRBJ1-1	TGTGCCAGCAGGATAGACAGTAACACTGAAGCTTTCTTT	CASRIDSNTEAFF
NA	TRBV11-3	NA	TRBJ1-1	TGTGCCAGCAGCTTTAATGGGGGGGCTGAAGCTTTCTTT	CASSFNGGAEAFF
NA	TRBV11-2	NA	TRBJ1-6	TGTGCCAGCAGTCAGACCGGGGAGGGATATAATTCACCCCTCCACTTT	CASSQTGEGYNSPLHF
NA	TRBV12-1	NA	TRBJ2-4	TGTGCCAGCAGCTCAGGCCGGGACAGGGAGGCCAAAAACATTCAGTACTTC	CASSSGRDREAKNIQYF
NA	TRBV27	NA	TRBJ2-7	TGTGCCAGCAGTCCCTCCGTTGACAGGAGGTACGAGCAGTACTTC	CASSPSVDRRYEQYF
NA	TRBV11-2	NA	TRBJ2-7	TGTGCCACCGCATCGACACGGGGATCCTACGAGCAGTACTTC	CATASTRGSYEQYF
NA	TRBV6-5	TRBD2	TRBJ2-1	TGTGCCAGCAGTCCGAGCGGGGGCTACAATGAGCAGTTCTTC	CASSPSGGYNEQFF
NA	TRBV6-6	NA	TRBJ1-3	TGTGCCAGCAGCTTCACGGGATTCAGCTCTGGAAACACCATATATTTT	CASSFTGFSSGNTIYF
NA	TRBV5-1	TRBD2	TRBJ2-3	TGCGCCAGCAGCGGTAGCGGGGGGGCCACAGATACGCAGTATTTT	CASSGSGGATDTQYF